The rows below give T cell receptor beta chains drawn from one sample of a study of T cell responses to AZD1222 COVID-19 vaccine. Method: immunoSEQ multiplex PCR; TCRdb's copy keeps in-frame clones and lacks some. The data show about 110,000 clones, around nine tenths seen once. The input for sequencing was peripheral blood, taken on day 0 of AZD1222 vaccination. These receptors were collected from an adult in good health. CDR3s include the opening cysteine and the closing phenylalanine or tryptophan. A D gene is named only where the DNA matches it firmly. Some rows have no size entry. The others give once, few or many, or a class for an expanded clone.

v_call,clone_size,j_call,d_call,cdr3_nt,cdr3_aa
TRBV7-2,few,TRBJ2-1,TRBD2,TGTGCCAGCAGCTTAGCCGGCGGGGGAAGTCACAATGAGCAGTTCTTC,CASSLAGGGSHNEQFF
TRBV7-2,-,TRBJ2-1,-,TGTGCCAGCAGCCGCCCGGGACAAAAATACAATGAGCAGTTCTTC,CASSRPGQKYNEQFF
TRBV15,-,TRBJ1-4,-,TGTGCCACCAGCAGGCGTAGTTACAATGAAAAACTGTTTTTT,CATSRRSYNEKLFF
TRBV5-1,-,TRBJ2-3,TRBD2,TGCGCCAGCAGCTTGGCGGGACTAGCGGGCACAGATACGCAGTATTTT,CASSLAGLAGTDTQYF
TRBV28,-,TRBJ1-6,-,TGTGCCAGCAGTTCACAGGGTATGGTTGGTTCACCCCTCCACTTT,CASSSQGMVGSPLHF
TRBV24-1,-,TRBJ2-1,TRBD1,TGTGCCACCAGTGATTTACGGACAGGGGGTGAGCAGTTCTTC,CATSDLRTGGEQFF
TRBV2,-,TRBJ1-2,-,TGTGCCAGCAGTGAAGTTCCCAGGGGTACGTTAGGCTACACCTTC,CASSEVPRGTLGYTF
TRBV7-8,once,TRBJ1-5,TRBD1,TGTGCCAGCAGCTTAGAGGGACAGTTCAATCAGCCCCAGCATTTT,CASSLEGQFNQPQHF
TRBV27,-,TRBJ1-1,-,TGTGCCAGCACGAGGGAGGGAGGGCGACGTACTGAAGCTTTCTTT,CASTREGGRRTEAFF
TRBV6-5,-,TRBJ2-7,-,TGTGCCAGCAGTTACCTGGACAGCGCCTACCAGCAGTACTTC,CASSYLDSAYQQYF
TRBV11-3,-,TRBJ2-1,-,TGTGCCAGCAGCTTAAGCAGGGTGAATGAGCAGTTCTTC,CASSLSRVNEQFF
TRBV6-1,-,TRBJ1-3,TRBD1,TGTGCCAGCAGCACAGGGGGTCTCTCTGGAAACACCATATATTTT,CASSTGGLSGNTIYF
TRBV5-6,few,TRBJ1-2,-,TGTGCCAGCAGCTTCGCAGCTAACTATGGCTACACCTTC,CASSFAANYGYTF
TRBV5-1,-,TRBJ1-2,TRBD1,TGCGCCAGCAGCTTGACCGGACAGGGCGGTGGCTACACCTTC,CASSLTGQGGGYTF
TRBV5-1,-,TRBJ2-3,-,TGCGCCAGCAGCTTGACGGTCCCAGATACGCAGTATTTT,CASSLTVPDTQYF
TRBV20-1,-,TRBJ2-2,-,TGCAGTGCTAGTCGAAACACCGGGGAGCTGTTTTTT,CSASRNTGELFF
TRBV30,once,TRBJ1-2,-,TGTGCCTGGACCACAGGGACTTACTATGGCTACACCTTC,CAWTTGTYYGYTF
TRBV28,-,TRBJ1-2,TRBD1,TGTGCCAGCAGTTTGCGGGGACAGGGAAACTATGGCTACACCTTC,CASSLRGQGNYGYTF
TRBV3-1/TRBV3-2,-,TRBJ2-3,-,TGTGCCAGCAGCCAAGCCCTCAGGGCAGATACGCAGTATTTT,CASSQALRADTQYF
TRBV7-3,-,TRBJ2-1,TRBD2,TGTGCCAGCAGCTTAGCATTAGCGGGACGCAATGAGCAGTTCTTC,CASSLALAGRNEQFF
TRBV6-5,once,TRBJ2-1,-,TGTGCCAGCAGGGGGACGATCGATGAGCAGTTCTTC,CASRGTIDEQFF
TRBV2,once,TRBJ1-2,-,TGTGCCAGCAGTCAAGCTCAGGGTCCTCTTTATGGCTACACCTTC,CASSQAQGPLYGYTF
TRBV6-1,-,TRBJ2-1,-,TGTGCCAGCAGTGAAAGGGGGGTCCCCTACTCCTACAATGAGCAGTTCTTC,CASSERGVPYSYNEQFF
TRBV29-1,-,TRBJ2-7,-,TGCAGCGTTGCGACAGGCTCCTACGAGCAGTACTTC,CSVATGSYEQYF
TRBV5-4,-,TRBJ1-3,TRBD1,TGTGCCAGCAGCTCCGAAGGACAGGGGGCTGGAAACACCATATATTTT,CASSSEGQGAGNTIYF
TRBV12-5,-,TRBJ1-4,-,TGTGCTAGTGGTCCCGGGACACCAACTAATGAAAAACTGTTTTTT,CASGPGTPTNEKLFF
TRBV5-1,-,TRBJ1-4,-,TGCGCCAGCAGCATCACGCGGGGTAATGAAAAACTGTTTTTT,CASSITRGNEKLFF
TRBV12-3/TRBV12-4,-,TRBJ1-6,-,TGTGCCAGCAGTTTTGACGGTAATTCACCCCTCCACTTT,CASSFDGNSPLHF
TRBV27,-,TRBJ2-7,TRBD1,TGTGCCAGCAGTTTATTGGTTCAGGGGGCGGGTGAGCAGTACTTC,CASSLLVQGAGEQYF
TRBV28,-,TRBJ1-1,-,TGTGCCAGCAGCCCAGCTTTGGGGGGCTCTGGGTCTGAAGCTTTCTTT,CASSPALGGSGSEAFF
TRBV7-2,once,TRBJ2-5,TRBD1,TGTGCCAGCAGCTCATCCAGGGGGCTGGAGACCCAGTACTTC,CASSSSRGLETQYF
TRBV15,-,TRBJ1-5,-,TGTGCCACCAGCGTACGATTGGACCGGGGGGATCAGCCCCAGCATTTT,CATSVRLDRGDQPQHF
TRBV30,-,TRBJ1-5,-,TGTGCCTGGAGTGCCGGATCAGGGAGGAGCAATCAGCCCCAGCATTTT,CAWSAGSGRSNQPQHF
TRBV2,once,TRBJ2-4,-,TGTGCCAGCAGGTTCCTCACGGATGCTACGGCCAAAAACATTCAGTACTTC,CASRFLTDATAKNIQYF
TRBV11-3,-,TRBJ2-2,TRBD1,TGTGCCAGCACCGAGACAGGGGCGGCCACCGGGGAGCTGTTTTTT,CASTETGAATGELFF
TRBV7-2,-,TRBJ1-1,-,TGTGCCAGCAGCTTCCTCGGGAAGATGAACACTGAAGCTTTCTTT,CASSFLGKMNTEAFF
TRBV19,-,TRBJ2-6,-,TGTGCCAGCCACCTTTACACCCCAGGGGTCGGCGGGGCCAACGTCCTGACTTTC,CASHLYTPGVGGANVLTF
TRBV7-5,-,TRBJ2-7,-,TGTGTCAGACTCCTAGGACAGGGGTATGACTACGAGCAGTACTTC,CVRLLGQGYDYEQYF
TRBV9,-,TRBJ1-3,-,TGTGCCAGCAGCGTAGGTTGGGGGCGTGGAAACACCATATATTTT,CASSVGWGRGNTIYF
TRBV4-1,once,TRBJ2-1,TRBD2,TGCGCCAGCAGCCAAGTGCCGGGACTAGCAAGTAATGAGCAGTTCTTC,CASSQVPGLASNEQFF
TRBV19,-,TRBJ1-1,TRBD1,TGTGCCAGTAGTATCGCGGTACCAGGGACAGTTCACATGAACACTGAAGCTTTCTTT,CASSIAVPGTVHMNTEAFF
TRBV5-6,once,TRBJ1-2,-,TGTGCCAGCAGCTTGGAAGGGATACGAGGGGGCTACACCTTC,CASSLEGIRGGYTF
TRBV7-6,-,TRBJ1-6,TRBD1,TGTGCCAGCAGCCCCGGGACAGATAGATCACCCCTCCACTTT,CASSPGTDRSPLHF
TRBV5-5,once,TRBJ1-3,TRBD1,TGTGCCAGCAGCTTCGACAGGGGGCCTAACACCATATATTTT,CASSFDRGPNTIYF
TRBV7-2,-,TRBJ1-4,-,TGTGCCAGCAGCGGCTTAAATGAAAAACTGTTTTTT,CASSGLNEKLFF
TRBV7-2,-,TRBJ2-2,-,TGTGCCAGCAGCCCGAGGTGGGGGGGCCAGAACACCGGGGAGCTGTTTTTT,CASSPRWGGQNTGELFF
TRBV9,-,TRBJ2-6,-,TGTGCCAGCAGTCAACATGCTGGGGCCAACGTCCTGACTTTC,CASSQHAGANVLTF
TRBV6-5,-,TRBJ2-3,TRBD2,TGTGCCAGCAGACTAGCGGGAGGGGACACAGATACGCAGTATTTT,CASRLAGGDTDTQYF
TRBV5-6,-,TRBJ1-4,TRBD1,TGTGCCAGCAGCGAGGGACAGGGGGAACTGACTAATGAAAAACTGTTTTTT,CASSEGQGELTNEKLFF
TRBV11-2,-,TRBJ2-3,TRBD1,TGTGCCAGCAGCGCAGACCTTTGGACAGGGCGCACAGATACGCAGTATTTT,CASSADLWTGRTDTQYF
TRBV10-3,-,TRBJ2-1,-,TGTGCCATCACTGGGCTTCCGGACGATGAGCAGTTCTTC,CAITGLPDDEQFF
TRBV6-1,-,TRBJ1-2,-,TGTGCCAGCAGTGAACTGTCTCCATATGGCTACACCTTC,CASSELSPYGYTF
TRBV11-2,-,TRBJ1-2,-,TGTGCCAGCAGCCACGAAGGGTTAGGCTATGGCTACACCTTC,CASSHEGLGYGYTF